The 4 T cell receptor beta chains given below trace back to one sample, sequenced in a study of neoadjuvant nivolumab and ipilimumab in lung cancer. Using immunoSEQ multiplex PCR, the repertoire was profiled, and TCRdb retains in-frame clones only, with some absent. The sample has 30,000 or so clones, 90% seen once. Source: peripheral blood, taken after neoadjuvant nivolumab, alone or with ipilimumab, at or shortly before surgery. Receptors were obtained from an adult with non-small cell lung cancer.

The chain uses TRBV6-5 and TRBJ2-7, with D unresolved. This CDR3 region has 13 residues. The ends were cut back, 7 bases at V and 5 bases at J, with 15 bases in the middle. Germline CDR1 MNHEY, CDR2 SVGAGI. CDR3 sequence: CASTHRTSHEQYF. CDR3 nucleotide sequence: TGTGCCAGCACGCACAGAACGAGCCACGAGCAGTACTTC.

The chain links TRBV9 to TRBJ2-3; TRBD1 is a possible D gene (6 bases). The CDR3 consists of 14 residues. V was clipped by 5 bases and J by 3 bases, with 13 bases between them. The germline V gene has CDR1 SGDLS and CDR2 YYNGEE. CDR3 protein: CASSAGQITDTQYF. CDR3 sequence (DNA): TGTGCCAGCAGTGCCGGACAGATAACAGATACGCAGTATTTT.

The gene calls are TRBV5-1 and TRBJ2-5, with TRBD1 matching over 7 bases. J lost 5 bases, V lost 0 bases, and 7 bases had no gene match. The CDR3 runs 15 residues. Germline V lookup: CDR1 SGHRS, CDR2 YFSETQ. The DNA for the CDR3 is TGCGCCAGCAGCTTGGGAGGACAGGTCCAGGAGACCCAGTACTTC. This codes for CASSLGGQVQETQYF.

This clone was counted a few times. The chain recombines TRBV5-1 with TRBJ1-5, with TRBD1 matching 7 bases. With 0 bases clipped from V and 5 bases from J, the junction kept 5 bases outside the gene matches. In germline, CDR1 is SGHRS, CDR2 YFSETQ. The CDR3 covers 15 residues. CDR3 amino acids: CASSLEGTDYQPQHF. For the CDR3, the DNA is TGCGCCAGCAGCTTGGAAGGGACAGACTATCAGCCCCAGCATTTT.